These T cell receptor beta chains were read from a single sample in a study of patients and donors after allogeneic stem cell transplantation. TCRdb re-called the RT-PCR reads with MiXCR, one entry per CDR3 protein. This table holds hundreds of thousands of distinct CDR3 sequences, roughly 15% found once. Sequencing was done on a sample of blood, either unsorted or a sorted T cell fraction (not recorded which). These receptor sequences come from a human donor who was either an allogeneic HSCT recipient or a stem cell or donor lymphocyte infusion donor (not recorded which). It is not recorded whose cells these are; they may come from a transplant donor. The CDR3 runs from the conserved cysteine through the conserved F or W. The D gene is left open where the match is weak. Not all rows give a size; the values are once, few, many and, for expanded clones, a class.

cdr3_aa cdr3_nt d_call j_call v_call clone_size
CASSPGQKTRYGYTF TGTGCCAGCAGCCCCGGACAGAAAACACGCTATGGCTACACCTTC - TRBJ1-2 TRBV7-2 few
CASRIRDSYGYTF TGTGCCAGCAGGATCCGGGACAGCTATGGCTACACCTTC TRBD1 TRBJ1-2 TRBV2 few
CASSEFARGGSQPQHF TGTGCCAGCAGTGAGTTTGCCAGGGGAGGTAGTCAGCCCCAGCATTTT - TRBJ1-5 TRBV6-1 few
CARTPTTGLNTEAFF TGTGCCAGAACACCAACCACAGGGTTGAACACTGAAGCTTTCTTT - TRBJ1-1 TRBV7-2 -
CSAPDSGRANEKLFF TGCAGTGCGCCGGACAGTGGGCGGGCTAATGAAAAACTGTTTTTT - TRBJ1-4 TRBV20-1 -
CASSSSVGLGSYNEQFF TGTGCCAGCTCCTCTAGCGTAGGACTAGGGTCCTACAATGAGCAGTTCTTC TRBD2 TRBJ2-1 TRBV6-1 few
CASSLGRALGGNTEAFF TGTGCCAGCAGTTTGGGCAGGGCCTTAGGGGGGAACACTGAAGCTTTCTTT - TRBJ1-1 TRBV28 many
CARSHLAREAPYEQYF TGTGCCAGAAGCCACTTAGCGCGGGAGGCCCCATACGAGCAGTACTTC TRBD2 TRBJ2-7 TRBV5-3 -
CASSIPGLAGNEQFF TGTGCCAGTAGTATTCCGGGGCTAGCGGGCAATGAGCAGTTCTTC TRBD2 TRBJ2-1 TRBV19 few
CASSPGDKSRVEQYF TGCGCCAGCAGCCCTGGGGACAAATCACGGGTCGAGCAGTACTTC - TRBJ2-7 TRBV5-1 -
CASKDGTSNQPQHF TGTGCCAGCAAGGACGGAACTAGCAATCAGCCCCAGCATTTT - TRBJ1-5 TRBV2 few
CSANHRTSGIQETQYF TGCAGTGCTAACCACCGGACTAGCGGCATCCAAGAGACCCAGTACTTC TRBD2 TRBJ2-5 TRBV20-1 -
CASSQRSAGGPDEQYF TGCGCCAGCAGTCAAAGGAGCGCGGGAGGGCCCGACGAGCAGTACTTC TRBD2 TRBJ2-7 TRBV23-1 few
CAWNWGQGTDLAFF TGTGCCTGGAATTGGGGACAGGGGACGGATTTAGCTTTCTTT TRBD1 TRBJ1-1 TRBV30 few
CASRPLQGKVDTEAFF TGTGCCAGCAGACCCTTACAGGGAAAAGTGGACACTGAAGCTTTCTTT - TRBJ1-1 TRBV6-2/TRBV6-3 few
CSAARGDYGYTF TGCAGTGCCGCCCGGGGGGACTATGGCTACACCTTC - TRBJ1-2 TRBV20-1 -
CSARQGARGEAFF TGCAGTGCTAGACAGGGGGCTCGAGGTGAAGCTTTCTTT TRBD1 TRBJ1-1 TRBV20-1 many
CASSRGTGAGNTIYF TGCGCCAGCAGCCGCGGGACAGGGGCTGGAAACACCATATATTTT TRBD1 TRBJ1-3 TRBV4-3 -
CASSQGRQVYQPQHF TGCGCCAGCAGCCAAGGGCGACAGGTATATCAGCCCCAGCATTTT - TRBJ1-5 TRBV4-3 -
CSASTGGGYGYTF TGCAGTGCTAGTACGGGGGGCGGCTATGGCTACACCTTC - TRBJ1-2 TRBV20-1 -
CASSDWGQGGYNEQFF TGTGCCAGCAGTGACTGGGGACAGGGAGGCTACAATGAGCAGTTCTTC TRBD1 TRBJ2-1 TRBV2 few
CSARDGAGGSYEQYF TGCAGTGCTAGAGATGGAGCGGGAGGCTCCTACGAGCAGTACTTC TRBD2 TRBJ2-7 TRBV20-1 many
CASSTRGRGATDTQYF TGTGCCAGCAGCACCAGAGGTAGGGGCGCGACAGATACGCAGTATTTT - TRBJ2-3 TRBV11-2 -
CSARDLAVQRTDTQYF TGCAGTGCTAGAGATCTCGCCGTACAACGCACAGATACGCAGTATTTT - TRBJ2-3 TRBV20-1 few
CAWDRGLGNQPQHF TGTGCCTGGGACAGGGGGCTGGGCAATCAGCCCCAGCATTTT TRBD1 TRBJ1-5 TRBV30 few
CASSLRTGIMNTEAFF TGTGCCAGCAGCTTAAGGACAGGAATCATGAACACTGAAGCTTTCTTT TRBD1 TRBJ1-1 TRBV7-8 many
CSAGPDRGSGYTF TGCAGTGCTGGACCGGACAGGGGGAGCGGCTACACCTTC TRBD1 TRBJ1-2 TRBV20-1 few
CASSIEGQGLYEQYF TGTGCCAGTAGTATAGAGGGCCAGGGTTTGTACGAGCAGTACTTC - TRBJ2-7 TRBV19 many
CASSLAGSRVYEQYF TGTGCCAGCAGCTTAGCGGGTAGTCGGGTCTACGAGCAGTACTTC - TRBJ2-7 TRBV11-2 many
CAWSISPNEKLFF TGTGCCTGGAGCATATCCCCTAATGAAAAACTGTTTTTT - TRBJ1-4 TRBV30 -
CAWRRGQGAWNTEAFF TGTGCCTGGAGAAGGGGACAGGGGGCTTGGAACACTGAAGCTTTCTTT TRBD1 TRBJ1-1 TRBV30 few
CASSEVGGTYNEQFF TGTGCCAGCAGTGAGGTGGGCGGAACGTACAATGAGCAGTTCTTC - TRBJ2-1 TRBV2 few
CASSLAGGARGYTF TGTGCCAGCAGCTTGGCTGGGGGGGCGCGCGGCTACACCTTC - TRBJ1-2 TRBV7-2 few
CASSNRGLGKNEQFF TGTGCCAGCAGCAATAGAGGGCTCGGTAAGAATGAGCAGTTCTTC - TRBJ2-1 TRBV21-1 many
CASSEGTRGQLFF TGTGCCAGCAGCGAAGGAACCCGGGGGCAGCTGTTTTTT - TRBJ2-2 TRBV7-9 many
CSAGLAGPRNEQFF TGCAGCGCTGGACTAGCGGGCCCCAGAAATGAGCAGTTCTTC TRBD2 TRBJ2-1 TRBV29-1 -
CASSPPGQGTNEQFF TGTGCCAGCAGCCCGCCGGGACAGGGCACCAATGAGCAGTTCTTC TRBD1 TRBJ2-1 TRBV5-6 many
CASTYPGQGLMGGNTIYF TGTGCCAGTACCTATCCGGGACAGGGTCTTATGGGAGGAAACACCATATATTTT TRBD1 TRBJ1-3 TRBV12-3/TRBV12-4 few
CASSYSIQGTEAFF TGTGCCAGCAGTTACTCAATCCAGGGCACTGAAGCTTTCTTT - TRBJ1-1 TRBV6-5 few
CSARDTKTGTLNEQFF TGCAGTGCTAGAGATACCAAAACCGGGACGCTGAATGAGCAGTTCTTC - TRBJ2-1 TRBV20-1 many
CASSYSVPTGRTYEQYF TGTGCCAGCAGTTACTCCGTTCCGACAGGGAGAACCTACGAGCAGTACTTC TRBD1 TRBJ2-7 TRBV6-5 many
CASSRFGGGQPQHF TGTGCCAGCAGCCGATTTGGGGGCGGTCAGCCCCAGCATTTT - TRBJ1-5 TRBV3-1 many
CASSPTGPRSYEQYF TGTGCCAGCAGCCCCACGGGACCGCGGTCCTACGAGCAGTACTTC - TRBJ2-7 TRBV5-6 many
CASSARARYEQYF TGTGCCAGCAGCGCCAGAGCCCGCTACGAGCAGTACTTC - TRBJ2-7 TRBV2 -
CASRFTGGPEAFF TGTGCCAGCAGGTTCACAGGGGGCCCTGAAGCTTTCTTT TRBD1 TRBJ1-1 TRBV6-6 few
CASSPKGTAGTSGGKQYF TGTGCCAGCTCACCTAAAGGGACAGCCGGAACTAGCGGAGGGAAGCAGTACTTC - TRBJ2-7 TRBV18 many